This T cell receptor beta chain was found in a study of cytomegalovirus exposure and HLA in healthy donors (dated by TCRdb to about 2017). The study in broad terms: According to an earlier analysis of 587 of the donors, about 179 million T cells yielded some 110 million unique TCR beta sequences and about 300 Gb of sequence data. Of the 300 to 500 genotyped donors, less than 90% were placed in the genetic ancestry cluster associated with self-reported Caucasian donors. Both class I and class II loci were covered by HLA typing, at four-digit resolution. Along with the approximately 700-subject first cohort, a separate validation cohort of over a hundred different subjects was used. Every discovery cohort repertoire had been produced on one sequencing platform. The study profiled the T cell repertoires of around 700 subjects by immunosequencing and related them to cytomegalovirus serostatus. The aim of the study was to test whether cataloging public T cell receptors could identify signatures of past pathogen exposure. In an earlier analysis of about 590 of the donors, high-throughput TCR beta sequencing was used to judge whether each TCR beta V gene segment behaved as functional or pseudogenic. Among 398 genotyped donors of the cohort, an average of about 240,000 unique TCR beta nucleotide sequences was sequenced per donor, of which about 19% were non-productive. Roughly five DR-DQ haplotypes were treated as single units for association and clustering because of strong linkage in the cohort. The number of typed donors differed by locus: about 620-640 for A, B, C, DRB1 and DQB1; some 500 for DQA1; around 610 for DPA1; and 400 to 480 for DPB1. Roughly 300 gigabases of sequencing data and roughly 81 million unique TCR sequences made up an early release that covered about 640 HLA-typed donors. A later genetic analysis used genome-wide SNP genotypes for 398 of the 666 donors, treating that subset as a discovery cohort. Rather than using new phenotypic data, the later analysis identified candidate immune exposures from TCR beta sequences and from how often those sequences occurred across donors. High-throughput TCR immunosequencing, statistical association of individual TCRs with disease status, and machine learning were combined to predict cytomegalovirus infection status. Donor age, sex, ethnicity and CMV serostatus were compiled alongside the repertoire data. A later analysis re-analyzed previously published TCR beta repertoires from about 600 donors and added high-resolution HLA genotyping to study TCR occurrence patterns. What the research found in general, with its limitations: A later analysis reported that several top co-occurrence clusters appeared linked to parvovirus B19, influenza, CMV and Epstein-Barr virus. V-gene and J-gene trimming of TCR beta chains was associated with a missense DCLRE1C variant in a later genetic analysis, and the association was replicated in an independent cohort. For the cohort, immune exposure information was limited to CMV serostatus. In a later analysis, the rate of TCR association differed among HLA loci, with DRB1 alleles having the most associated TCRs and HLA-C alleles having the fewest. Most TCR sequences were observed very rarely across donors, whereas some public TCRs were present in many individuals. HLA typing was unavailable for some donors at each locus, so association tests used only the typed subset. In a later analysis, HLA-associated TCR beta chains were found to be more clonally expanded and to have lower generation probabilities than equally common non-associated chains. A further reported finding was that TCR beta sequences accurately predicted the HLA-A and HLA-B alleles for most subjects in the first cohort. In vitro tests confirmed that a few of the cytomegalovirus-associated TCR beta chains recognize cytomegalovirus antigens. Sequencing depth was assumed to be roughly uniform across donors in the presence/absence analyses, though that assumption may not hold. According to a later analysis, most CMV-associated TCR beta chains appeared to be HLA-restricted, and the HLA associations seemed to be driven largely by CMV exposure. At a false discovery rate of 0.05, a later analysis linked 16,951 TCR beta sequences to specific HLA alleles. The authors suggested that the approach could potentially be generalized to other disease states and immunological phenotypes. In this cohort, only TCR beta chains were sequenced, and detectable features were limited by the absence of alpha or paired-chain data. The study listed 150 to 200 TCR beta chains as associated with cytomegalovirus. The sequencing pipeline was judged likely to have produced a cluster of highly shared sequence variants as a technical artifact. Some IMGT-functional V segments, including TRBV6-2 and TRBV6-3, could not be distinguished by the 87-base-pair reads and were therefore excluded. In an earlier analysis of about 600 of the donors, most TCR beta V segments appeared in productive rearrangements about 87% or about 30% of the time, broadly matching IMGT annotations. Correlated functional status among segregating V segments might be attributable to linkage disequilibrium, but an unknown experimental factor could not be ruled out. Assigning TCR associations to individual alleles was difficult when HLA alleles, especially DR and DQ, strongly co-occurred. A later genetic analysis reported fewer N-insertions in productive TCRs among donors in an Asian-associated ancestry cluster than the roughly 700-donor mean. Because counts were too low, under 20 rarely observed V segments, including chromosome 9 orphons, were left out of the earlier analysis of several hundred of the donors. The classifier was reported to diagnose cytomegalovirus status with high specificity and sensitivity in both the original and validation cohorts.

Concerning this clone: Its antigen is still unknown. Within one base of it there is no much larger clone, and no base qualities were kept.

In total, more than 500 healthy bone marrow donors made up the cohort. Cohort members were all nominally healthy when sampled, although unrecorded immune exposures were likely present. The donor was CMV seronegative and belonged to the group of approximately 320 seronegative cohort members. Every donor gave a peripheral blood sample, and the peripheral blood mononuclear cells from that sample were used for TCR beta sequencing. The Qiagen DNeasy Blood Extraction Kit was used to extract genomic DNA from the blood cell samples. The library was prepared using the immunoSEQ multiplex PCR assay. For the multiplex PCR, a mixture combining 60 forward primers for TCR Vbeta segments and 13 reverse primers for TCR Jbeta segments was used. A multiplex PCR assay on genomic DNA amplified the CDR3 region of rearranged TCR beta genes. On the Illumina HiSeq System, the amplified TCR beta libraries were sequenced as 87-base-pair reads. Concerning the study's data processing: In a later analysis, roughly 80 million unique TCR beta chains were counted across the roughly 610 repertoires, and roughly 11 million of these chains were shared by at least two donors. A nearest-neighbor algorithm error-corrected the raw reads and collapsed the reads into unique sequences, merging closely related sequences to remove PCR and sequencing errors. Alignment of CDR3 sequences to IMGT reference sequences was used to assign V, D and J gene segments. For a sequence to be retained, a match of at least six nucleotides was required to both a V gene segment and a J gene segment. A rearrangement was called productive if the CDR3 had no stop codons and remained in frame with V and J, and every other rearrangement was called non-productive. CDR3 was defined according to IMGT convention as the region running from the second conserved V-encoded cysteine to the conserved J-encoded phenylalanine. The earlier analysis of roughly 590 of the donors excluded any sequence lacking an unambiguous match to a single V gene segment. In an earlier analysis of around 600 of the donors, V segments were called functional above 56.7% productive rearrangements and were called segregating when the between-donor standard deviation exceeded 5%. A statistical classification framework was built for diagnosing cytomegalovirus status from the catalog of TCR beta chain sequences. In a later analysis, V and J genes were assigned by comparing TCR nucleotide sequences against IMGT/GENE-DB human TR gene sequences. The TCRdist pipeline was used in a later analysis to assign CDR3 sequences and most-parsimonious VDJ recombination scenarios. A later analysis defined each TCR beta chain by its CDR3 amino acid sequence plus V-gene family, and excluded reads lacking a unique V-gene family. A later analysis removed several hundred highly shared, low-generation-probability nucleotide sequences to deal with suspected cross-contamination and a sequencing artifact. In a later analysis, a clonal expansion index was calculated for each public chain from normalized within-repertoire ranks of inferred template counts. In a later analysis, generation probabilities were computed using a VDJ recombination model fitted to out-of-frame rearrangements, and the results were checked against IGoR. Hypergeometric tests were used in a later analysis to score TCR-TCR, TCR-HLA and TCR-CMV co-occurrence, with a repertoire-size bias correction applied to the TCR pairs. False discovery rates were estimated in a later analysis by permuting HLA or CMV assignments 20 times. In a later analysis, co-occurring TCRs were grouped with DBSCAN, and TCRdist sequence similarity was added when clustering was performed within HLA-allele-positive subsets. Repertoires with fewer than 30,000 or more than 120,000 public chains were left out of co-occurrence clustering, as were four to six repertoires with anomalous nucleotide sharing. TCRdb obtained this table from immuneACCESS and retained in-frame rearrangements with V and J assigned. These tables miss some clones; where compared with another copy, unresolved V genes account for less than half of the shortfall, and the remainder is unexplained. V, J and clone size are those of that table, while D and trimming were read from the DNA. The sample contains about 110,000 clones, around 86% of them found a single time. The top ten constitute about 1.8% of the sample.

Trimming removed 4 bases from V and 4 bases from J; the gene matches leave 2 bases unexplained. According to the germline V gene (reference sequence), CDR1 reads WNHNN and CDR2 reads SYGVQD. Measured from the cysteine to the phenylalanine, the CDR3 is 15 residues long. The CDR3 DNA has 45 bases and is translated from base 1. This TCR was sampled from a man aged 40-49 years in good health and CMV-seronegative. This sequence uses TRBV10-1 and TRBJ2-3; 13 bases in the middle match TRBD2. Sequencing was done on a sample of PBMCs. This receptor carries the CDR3 CASSGLAGGADTQYF. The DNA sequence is TGCGCCAGCAGTGGACTAGCGGGGGGTGCAGATACGCAGTATTTT.